Below are 11 T cell receptor beta chains sequenced from a single sample in a study of blood T cell repertoires in COVID-19. Assay: immunoSEQ multiplex PCR; the TCRdb copy retains only in-frame clones and omits some. The repertoire consists of about 100,000 clones, with around 85% occurring once and the leading ten covering over 10%. Sequenced sample: peripheral blood. The receptors come from a man between 50 and 59 years old with active or convalescent COVID-19.

This rearrangement joins TRBV2 to TRBJ1-4; D is possibly TRBD1 (5 bases). Per the germline V gene, CDR1 is SNHLY and CDR2 is FYNNEI. The germline V and J ends were trimmed by 2 bases and 3 bases, with 16 bases remaining between them. This CDR3 has 17 residues. CDR3 protein: CASSEWGVSDANEKLFF. Here the CDR3 DNA reads TGTGCCAGCAGTGAATGGGGGGTATCGGATGCTAATGAAAAACTGTTTTTT.

The chain couples TRBV7-9 to TRBJ2-6; a possible D gene is TRBD1 (6 bases). CDR3 length equals 15 residues. Germline V gene data show CDR1 as SEHNR and CDR2 as FQNEAQ (reference sequence). Trimming removed 6 bases from V and 0 bases from J, with 9 bases in between. Written as DNA, the CDR3 is TGTGCCAGCAGGACAGGTCGCTCTGGGGCCAACGTCCTGACTTTC. Encoded protein: CASRTGRSGANVLTF.

This clone was picked up one time. This chain connects TRBV5-1 to TRBJ2-7, with TRBD1 identical over 10 bases. This CDR3 comprises 20 residues. CDR1 and CDR2 (germline): SGHRS, YFSETQ. The trim removed 1 base at V and 4 bases at J, leaving 20 bases unmatched. The CDR3 DNA reads as TGCGCCAGCAGCTTGCTGCCTCGGGACAGGGGAGGCCTCTTGGTTTACGAGCAGTACTTC. This encodes CASSLLPRDRGGLLVYEQYF.

J is TRBJ2-5 and V is TRBV12-5; maybe TRBD2 (5 bases). Germline V gene sequence: CDR1 LGHNT, CDR2 FRNRAP. Trimming took 6 bases from V and 2 from J, leaving 19 bases between them. The CDR3 spans 16 residues. The CDR3 coding sequence is TGTGCTAGTGGCCTAGCCGAGACGGTAGGACAAGAGACCCAGTACTTC. Translation gives CASGLAETVGQETQYF.

The rearrangement joins TRBV7-2 to TRBJ2-5, with TRBD1 matching 7 bases. Trimming at V came to 8 bases and at J to 6 bases, leaving 9 bases not matched to a gene. The CDR3 totals 13 residues. The germline V gene has CDR1 SGHTA and CDR2 FQGNSA. For the CDR3, the DNA is TGTGCCAGCTCGACAGGGCTGGTAAAGACCCAGTACTTC. It translates to CASSTGLVKTQYF.

The chain recombines TRBV18 with TRBJ2-7, with 8 bases that match TRBD2. In germline, CDR1 is KGHSH, CDR2 LQKENI. The CDR3 spans 16 residues. After removal of 3 bases from V and 0 bases from J, the junction contained 7 bases not matched to a gene. The CDR3 protein is CASSPTLLAASYEQYF. The CDR3 DNA is TGTGCCAGCTCACCGACGCTACTAGCGGCCTCCTACGAGCAGTACTTC. Together with reference TRBV18 and TRBJ2-7, the CDR3 gives the full variable domain: NAGVMQNPRHLVRRRGQEARLRCSPMKGHSHVYWYRQLPEEGLKFMVYLQKENIIDESGMPKERFSAEFPKEGPSILRIQQVVRGDSAAYFCASSPTLLAASYEQYFGPGTRLTVT.

The chain carries TRBV19 and TRBJ1-5; tentatively, D is TRBD1 (5 bases). V was trimmed by 7 bases and J by 6 bases, leaving 22 bases between them. CDR1 and CDR2 from the germline V gene are LNHDA and SQIVND (reference sequence). The CDR3 has 16 residues. This CDR3 is CASTQPGQGIGQPQHF. For the CDR3, the DNA is TGTGCCAGTACCCAGCCCGGGCAGGGCATAGGTCAGCCCCAGCATTTT.

This clone occurred once. J is TRBJ2-3 and V is TRBV11-2; 10 bases line up with TRBD2. From germline, CDR1 is SGHAT and CDR2 FQNNGV. The CDR3 length is 13 residues. V gave up 5 bases and J gave up 9 bases; unmatched junction bases: 5. CDR3 DNA sequence: TGTGCCAGCAGCCGGGGACTAGCGAGCACGCAGTATTTT. Translation: CASSRGLASTQYF.

The J gene is TRBJ2-7, the V gene TRBV29-1; TRBD1 agrees at 8 bases. Germline V CDR1 and CDR2: SQVTM, ANQGSEA. J lost 5 bases, V lost 6 bases, and 12 bases had no gene match. This CDR3 contains 14 residues. CDR3 sequence: CSVDVQGVGNEQYF. The DNA of the CDR3 is TGCAGCGTGGACGTACAGGGGGTTGGCAACGAGCAGTACTTC.

V is TRBV19 and J is TRBJ1-2, with TRBD1 matching over 10 bases. The ends lost 1 base at V and 8 bases at J; junction bases unmatched: 4. Germline-derived CDR1 and CDR2 are LNHDA and SQIVND (reference sequence). The CDR3 loop spans 14 amino acids. CDR3 DNA: TGTGCCAGTAGTATAGGACAGGGGGCTCGGGGCTACACCTTC. It is translated as CASSIGQGARGYTF.

In regard to this clone: Relative to the germline gene, one junction end is altered; a read error may explain this. The rearrangement uses TRBV7-7 and TRBJ2-3, with 7 positions matching TRBD2. Germline CDR1 and CDR2: SSHAT and FNYEAQ (reference sequence). There are 16 residues in the CDR3. CDR3 coding DNA: TGTGCTAGCAGCTTAGCGGACTCGCGGGAGAGGGGTACGCAGTATTTT. This gives the protein CASSLADSRERGTQYF.